A selection of T cell receptor beta chains follows, all from one sample in a study of Graves' ophthalmopathy and Graves' hyperthyroidism. MiXCR was run by TCRdb on the multiplex PCR reads, yielding one entry per CDR3 protein. In the table there are under 350,000 distinct CDR3 sequences, roughly 15% of which are singletons. The sample was peripheral blood. Every receptor here comes from an adult man with Graves' ophthalmopathy. CDR3s include the opening cysteine and the closing phenylalanine or tryptophan. D genes are given only for firm matches.

V: TRBV28
D: TRBD2
J: TRBJ2-5
CDR3: CASRGLAGYQETQYF

V: TRBV6-1
D: NA
J: TRBJ2-2
CDR3: CASSVGISTGELFF

V: TRBV6-5
D: TRBD1
J: TRBJ1-2
CDR3: CASSSLGQENYGYTF

V: TRBV10-3
D: NA
J: TRBJ2-2
CDR3: CAIGLVTGELFF

V: TRBV20-1
D: NA
J: TRBJ2-5
CDR3: CSAEGGGWNQETQYF

V: TRBV2
D: TRBD1
J: TRBJ2-5
CDR3: CASSELGTVGETQYF

V: TRBV6-1
D: NA
J: TRBJ2-7
CDR3: CASSVLARGGEQYF

V: TRBV6-1
D: TRBD1
J: TRBJ2-7
CDR3: CASSGGQAVHEQYF

V: TRBV7-2
D: NA
J: TRBJ2-5
CDR3: CASSLDWRGGETQYF

V: TRBV7-2
D: NA
J: TRBJ1-2
CDR3: CASSLSGGGYTF

V: TRBV9
D: NA
J: TRBJ1-5
CDR3: CASSGDGAGQPQHF

V: TRBV11-2
D: TRBD2
J: TRBJ2-5
CDR3: CASSLGTSGSQETQYF

V: TRBV28
D: TRBD1
J: TRBJ2-7
CDR3: CATGTGISEQYF

V: TRBV2
D: NA
J: TRBJ1-1
CDR3: CASSEVRVGTEAFF

V: TRBV30
D: NA
J: TRBJ1-1
CDR3: CAWIPRGRRSEAFF

V: TRBV28
D: NA
J: TRBJ2-5
CDR3: CASSGSYRTQYF

V: TRBV6-1
D: NA
J: TRBJ1-1
CDR3: CAGHSSGWAEAFF

V: TRBV27
D: TRBD2
J: TRBJ2-5
CDR3: CASSSLAGAFGETQYF

V: TRBV19
D: NA
J: TRBJ1-5
CDR3: CASSTNGVNSNQPQHF

V: TRBV28
D: TRBD1
J: TRBJ1-5
CDR3: CASRPGTGRYQPQHF

V: TRBV28
D: NA
J: TRBJ1-1
CDR3: CASTSWLGLNTEAFF

V: TRBV6-5
D: NA
J: TRBJ1-2
CDR3: CASTAREGYGYTF

V: TRBV6-2/TRBV6-3
D: TRBD1
J: TRBJ2-7
CDR3: CASEGGAYEQYF

V: TRBV6-1
D: NA
J: TRBJ1-2
CDR3: CASTSPVTF

V: TRBV12-3/TRBV12-4
D: NA
J: TRBJ1-1
CDR3: CASSWAGNEAFF

V: TRBV6-2/TRBV6-3
D: NA
J: TRBJ2-2
CDR3: CASSYRLTGLNTGELFF

V: TRBV7-7
D: NA
J: TRBJ2-5
CDR3: CASSLSLWAEQETQYF

V: TRBV19
D: TRBD1
J: TRBJ2-5
CDR3: CASSSGTGVFETQYF

V: TRBV3-1
D: NA
J: TRBJ2-2
CDR3: CASSHWLNTGELFF

V: TRBV12-3/TRBV12-4
D: NA
J: TRBJ1-2
CDR3: CASSLSGAYGYTF

V: TRBV27
D: NA
J: TRBJ2-7
CDR3: CASSSSIHYEQYF

V: TRBV5-1
D: TRBD2
J: TRBJ2-7
CDR3: CASSLGAPSGNSYEQYF

V: TRBV6-1
D: NA
J: TRBJ2-7
CDR3: CASTDSLYEQYF

V: TRBV30
D: NA
J: TRBJ1-2
CDR3: CAWSVTIGGYTF

V: TRBV3-1
D: TRBD1
J: TRBJ2-5
CDR3: CASSRGTGGAETQYF

V: TRBV7-8
D: NA
J: TRBJ2-5
CDR3: CASSLDRAGSQYF

V: TRBV20-1
D: NA
J: TRBJ2-7
CDR3: CSAPLPLAGNYEQYF

V: TRBV27
D: NA
J: TRBJ2-2
CDR3: CASSSLTGELFF

V: TRBV4-3
D: NA
J: TRBJ2-7
CDR3: CASSQDLEQSYEQYF

V: TRBV12-3/TRBV12-4
D: NA
J: TRBJ2-7
CDR3: CASSPPRDPSYEQYF

V: TRBV6-1
D: NA
J: TRBJ2-1
CDR3: CASRVSAGTHYNEQFF

V: TRBV9
D: TRBD2
J: TRBJ2-1
CDR3: CASSLSGKWNEQFF

V: TRBV7-8
D: NA
J: TRBJ2-2
CDR3: CASSLGTGLTGELFF

V: TRBV29-1
D: TRBD2
J: TRBJ2-7
CDR3: CSVVLASGRYEQYF

V: TRBV28
D: TRBD2
J: TRBJ2-3
CDR3: CASRLAGVITDTQYF

V: TRBV30
D: TRBD1
J: TRBJ2-7
CDR3: CAWSVQGATYEQYF

V: TRBV7-8
D: NA
J: TRBJ2-7
CDR3: CASREQSRADEQYF

V: TRBV7-2
D: NA
J: TRBJ2-7
CDR3: CASSLGEGSEQYF

V: TRBV3-1
D: NA
J: TRBJ1-2
CDR3: CASSVRANYGYTF

V: TRBV12-3/TRBV12-4
D: TRBD1
J: TRBJ1-1
CDR3: CASSFPQQGDKGTEAFF

V: TRBV11-2
D: NA
J: TRBJ1-1
CDR3: CASSFEGFTEAFF

V: TRBV7-8
D: NA
J: TRBJ1-6
CDR3: CASSQESSYNSPLHF

V: TRBV20-1
D: NA
J: TRBJ1-2
CDR3: CSASPELANYGYTF

V: TRBV25-1
D: TRBD1
J: TRBJ1-2
CDR3: CASSGRDRAYGYTF

V: TRBV29-1
D: NA
J: TRBJ1-5
CDR3: CSVGVLPGLLQPQHF

V: TRBV2
D: TRBD1
J: TRBJ1-2
CDR3: CASSRGWSYGYTF

V: TRBV6-5
D: NA
J: TRBJ1-3
CDR3: CASSYERAGNTIYF

V: TRBV27
D: TRBD1
J: TRBJ1-1
CDR3: CASSLSLHRGFAEAFF